This record looks at one T cell receptor beta chain sequence and its context. What it binds is not known. The record originates from a study of molecular identifiers for immune sequencing clone quantification. About the study: In replicates, RNA taken from roughly 18,000 or 92,000 naive CD8 cells was divided five ways, and four portions underwent sequencing.

Findings and limits, study-wide: Reportedly, one cell's Jurkat TCR RNA was detected within 1,200,000 naive CD8 cells.

The CD8+CD4-CCR7+CD45RA+ phenotype defined the sorted naive CD8 T cells. The CDR3 totals 15 residues. V dropped 3 bases and J dropped 2 bases, with 13 bases sitting between them. Per germline, CDR1 PRHDT and CDR2 FYEKMQ (reference sequence). One entry per CDR3 protein, called by TCRdb with MiXCR from the PCR reads. The sample lists about 510,000 distinct CDR3 sequences; roughly 23% were seen once. The V and J genes are TRBV13 and TRBJ2-5; D might be TRBD2 (5 bases). The sample consisted of naive CD8+ T cells from blood, with Jurkat cell RNA spiked in. Specified subset: FACS-sorted CD8+CD4-CCR7+CD45RA+ naive T cells. The sequence was collected from a human donor in good health. Some libraries in this study had Jurkat cell RNA spiked in. The CDR3 loop is CASSFFDYRQETQYF. For the CDR3, the DNA is TGTGCCAGCAGCTTTTTCGACTACCGACAAGAGACCCAGTACTTC.